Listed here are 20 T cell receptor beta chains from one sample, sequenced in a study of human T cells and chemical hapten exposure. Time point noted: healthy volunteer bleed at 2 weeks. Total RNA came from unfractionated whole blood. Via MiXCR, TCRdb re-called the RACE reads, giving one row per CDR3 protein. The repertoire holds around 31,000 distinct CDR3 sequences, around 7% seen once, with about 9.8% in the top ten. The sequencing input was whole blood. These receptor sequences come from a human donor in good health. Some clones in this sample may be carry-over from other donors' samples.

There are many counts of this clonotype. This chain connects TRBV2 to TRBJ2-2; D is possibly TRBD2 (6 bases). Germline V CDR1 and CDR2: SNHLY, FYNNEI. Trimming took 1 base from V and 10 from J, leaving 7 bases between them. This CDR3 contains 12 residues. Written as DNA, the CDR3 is TGTGCCAGCAGTGAAGTGGGACTGGAGCTGTTTTTT. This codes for CASSEVGLELFF.

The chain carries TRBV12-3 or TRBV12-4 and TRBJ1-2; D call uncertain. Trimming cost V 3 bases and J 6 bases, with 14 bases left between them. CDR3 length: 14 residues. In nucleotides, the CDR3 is TGTGCCAGCAGTTTTGGCATCGACGGACATGGCTACACCTTC. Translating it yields CASSFGIDGHGYTF.

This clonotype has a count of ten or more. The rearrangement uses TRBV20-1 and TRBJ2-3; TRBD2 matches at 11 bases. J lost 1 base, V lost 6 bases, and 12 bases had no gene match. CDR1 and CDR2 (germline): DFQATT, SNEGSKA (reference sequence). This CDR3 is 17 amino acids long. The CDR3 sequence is CSANRLAGQGGTDTQYF. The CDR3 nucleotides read TGCAGTGCGAACCGACTAGCGGGACAGGGCGGCACAGATACGCAGTATTTT.

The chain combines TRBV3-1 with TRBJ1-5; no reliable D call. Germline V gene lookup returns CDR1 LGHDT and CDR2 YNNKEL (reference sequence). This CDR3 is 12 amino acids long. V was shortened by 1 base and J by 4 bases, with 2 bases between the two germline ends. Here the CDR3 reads CASSQGNQPQHF. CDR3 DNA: TGTGCCAGCAGCCAAGGGAATCAGCCCCAGCATTTT.

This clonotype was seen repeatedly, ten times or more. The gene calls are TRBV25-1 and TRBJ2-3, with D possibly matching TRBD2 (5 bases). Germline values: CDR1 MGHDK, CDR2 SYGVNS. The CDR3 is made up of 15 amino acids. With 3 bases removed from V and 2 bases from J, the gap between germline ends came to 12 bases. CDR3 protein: CASSDGRRLTDTQYF. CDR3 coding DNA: TGTGCCAGCAGTGACGGACGGAGGCTCACAGATACGCAGTATTTT.

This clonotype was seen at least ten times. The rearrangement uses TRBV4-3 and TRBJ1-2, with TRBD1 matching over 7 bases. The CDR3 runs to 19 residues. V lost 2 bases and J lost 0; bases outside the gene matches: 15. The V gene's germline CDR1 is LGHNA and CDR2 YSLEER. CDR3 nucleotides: TGCGCCAGCAGCCAAAATTTTGTACCAGGGGGATTAGCTAACTATGGCTACACCTTC. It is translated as CASSQNFVPGGLANYGYTF.

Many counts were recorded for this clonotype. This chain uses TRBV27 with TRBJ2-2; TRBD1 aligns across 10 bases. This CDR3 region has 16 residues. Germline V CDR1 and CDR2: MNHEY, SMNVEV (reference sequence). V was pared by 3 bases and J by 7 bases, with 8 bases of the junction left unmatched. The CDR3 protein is CASSLIMGQGIGELFF. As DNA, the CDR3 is TGTGCCAGCAGTTTGATAATGGGACAGGGGATCGGGGAGCTGTTTTTT.

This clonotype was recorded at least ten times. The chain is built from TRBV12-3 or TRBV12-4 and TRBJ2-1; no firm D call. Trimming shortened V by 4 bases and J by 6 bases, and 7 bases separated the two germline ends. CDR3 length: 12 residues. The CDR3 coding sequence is TGTGCCAGCAGTTCTCAATTCAATGAGCAGTTCTTC. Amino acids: CASSSQFNEQFF.

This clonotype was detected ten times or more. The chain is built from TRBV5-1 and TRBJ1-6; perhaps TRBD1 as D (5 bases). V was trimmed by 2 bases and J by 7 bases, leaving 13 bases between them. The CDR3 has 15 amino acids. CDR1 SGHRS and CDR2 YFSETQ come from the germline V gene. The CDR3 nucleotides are TGCGCCAGCAGCTTCCTGACAGAGTCGAATTCACCCCTCCACTTT. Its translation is CASSFLTESNSPLHF.

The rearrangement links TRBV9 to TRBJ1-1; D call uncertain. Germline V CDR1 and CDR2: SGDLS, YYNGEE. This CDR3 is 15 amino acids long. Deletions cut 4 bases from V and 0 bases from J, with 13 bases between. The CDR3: CASSPMAALNTEAFF. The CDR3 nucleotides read TGTGCCAGCAGCCCCATGGCAGCCTTGAACACTGAAGCTTTCTTT.

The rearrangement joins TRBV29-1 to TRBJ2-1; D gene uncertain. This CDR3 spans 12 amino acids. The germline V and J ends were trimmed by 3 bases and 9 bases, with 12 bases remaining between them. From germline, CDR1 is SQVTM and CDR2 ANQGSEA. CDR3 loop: CSVDSQRSEQFF. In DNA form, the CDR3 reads TGCAGCGTTGATTCCCAGAGGAGTGAGCAGTTCTTC.

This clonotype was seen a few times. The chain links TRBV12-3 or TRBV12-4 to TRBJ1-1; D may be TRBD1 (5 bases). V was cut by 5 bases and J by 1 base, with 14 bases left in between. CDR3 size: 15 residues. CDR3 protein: CASSRPGGGNTEAFF. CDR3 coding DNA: TGTGCCAGCAGTAGACCTGGGGGAGGGAACACTGAAGCTTTCTTT.

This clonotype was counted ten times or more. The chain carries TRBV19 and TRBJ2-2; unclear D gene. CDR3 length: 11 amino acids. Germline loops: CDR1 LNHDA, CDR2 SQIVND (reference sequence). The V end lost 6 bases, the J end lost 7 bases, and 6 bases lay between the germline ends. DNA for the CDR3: TGTGCCAGTAGAGAATACGGGGAGCTGTTTTTT. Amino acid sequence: CASREYGELFF.

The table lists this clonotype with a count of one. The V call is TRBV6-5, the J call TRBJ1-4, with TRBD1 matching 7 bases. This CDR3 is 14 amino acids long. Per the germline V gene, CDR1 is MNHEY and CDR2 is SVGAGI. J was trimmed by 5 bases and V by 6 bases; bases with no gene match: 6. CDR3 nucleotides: TGTGCCAGCAGCCGGGACAGACGGAATGAAAAACTGTTTTTT. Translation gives CASSRDRRNEKLFF.

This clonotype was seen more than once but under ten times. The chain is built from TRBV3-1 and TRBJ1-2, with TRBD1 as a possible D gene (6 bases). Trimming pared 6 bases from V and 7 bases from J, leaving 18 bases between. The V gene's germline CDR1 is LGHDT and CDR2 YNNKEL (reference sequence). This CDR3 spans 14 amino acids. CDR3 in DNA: TGTGCCAGCAGTCCGGGACACTCCTTAGGTGGCTACACCTTC. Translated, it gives CASSPGHSLGGYTF.

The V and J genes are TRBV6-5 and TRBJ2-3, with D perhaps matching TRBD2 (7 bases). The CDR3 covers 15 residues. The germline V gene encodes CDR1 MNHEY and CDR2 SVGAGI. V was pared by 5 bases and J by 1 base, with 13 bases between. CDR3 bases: TGTGCCAGCAGTCCCGGGGAGGGGGGCACAGATACGCAGTATTTT. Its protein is CASSPGEGGTDTQYF.

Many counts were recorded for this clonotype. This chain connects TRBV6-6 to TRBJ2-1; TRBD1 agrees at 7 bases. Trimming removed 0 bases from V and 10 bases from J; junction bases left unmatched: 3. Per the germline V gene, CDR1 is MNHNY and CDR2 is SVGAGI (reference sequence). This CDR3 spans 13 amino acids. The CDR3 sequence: CASSYSQGSEQFF. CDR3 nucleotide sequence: TGTGCCAGCAGTTACTCACAGGGGTCAGAGCAGTTCTTC.

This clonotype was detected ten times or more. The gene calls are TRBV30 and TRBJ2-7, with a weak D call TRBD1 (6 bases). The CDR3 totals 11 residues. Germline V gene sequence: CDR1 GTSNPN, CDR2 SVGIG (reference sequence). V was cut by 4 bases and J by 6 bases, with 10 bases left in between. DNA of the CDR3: TGTGCCTGGAACAGGGAGTCCGAGCAGTACTTC. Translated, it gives CAWNRESEQYF.

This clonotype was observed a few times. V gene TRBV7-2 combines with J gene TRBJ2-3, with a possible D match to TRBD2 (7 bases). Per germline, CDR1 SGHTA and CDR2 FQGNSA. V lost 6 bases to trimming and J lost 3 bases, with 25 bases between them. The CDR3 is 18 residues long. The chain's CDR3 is CASSLSPGGLARTDTQYF. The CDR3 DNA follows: TGTGCCAGCAGTCTCTCCCCCGGGGGGCTAGCGAGGACAGATACGCAGTATTTT.

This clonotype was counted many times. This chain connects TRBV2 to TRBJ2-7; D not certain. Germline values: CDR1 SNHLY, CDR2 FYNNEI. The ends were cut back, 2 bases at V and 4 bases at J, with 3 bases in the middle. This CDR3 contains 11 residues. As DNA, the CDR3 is TGTGCCAGCAGTGAAAGGTACGAGCAGTACTTC. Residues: CASSERYEQYF. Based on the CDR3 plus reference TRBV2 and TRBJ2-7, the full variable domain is EPEVTQTPSHQVTQMGQEVILRCVPISNHLYFYWYRQILGQKVEFLVSFYNNEISEKSEIFDDQFSVERPDGSNFTLKIRSTKLEDSAMYFCASSERYEQYFGPGTRLTVT.